This record concerns one TCR beta chain sequence. Antigen: not known. This entry is derived from a study of identical twins. Study outcomes and limitations: The analysis was cross-sectional rather than longitudinal within donors. Twins shared beta out-of-frame sequences in excess, but this excess was weaker.

The CDR3 extends over 13 amino acids. Trimming removed 5 bases from V and 3 bases from J, with 9 bases in between. The V gene's germline CDR1 is SGHRS and CDR2 YFSETQ. Unique molecular identifiers were in the cDNA, with template-switch universal primer binding. Via MiXCR, TCRdb re-called the 5' RACE reads, giving one row per CDR3 protein. The sample holds about 890,000 distinct CDR3 sequences; 12% are singletons and the top ten take about 1.5%. A further study also used this sample, focusing on yellow fever vaccine responses in identical twins. That work adds: Twins' vaccine T cell responses reportedly seemed partly convergent and partly personalized.

Sequenced material: PBMCs. The rearrangement uses TRBV5-1 and TRBJ2-4; the D gene is possibly TRBD1 (6 bases). The receptor was isolated from a woman aged 18-29 years in good health. CDR3 coding DNA: TGCGCCAGCAGGTCAGGGGACAAAAACATTCAGTACTTC. Translated, it gives CASRSGDKNIQYF.